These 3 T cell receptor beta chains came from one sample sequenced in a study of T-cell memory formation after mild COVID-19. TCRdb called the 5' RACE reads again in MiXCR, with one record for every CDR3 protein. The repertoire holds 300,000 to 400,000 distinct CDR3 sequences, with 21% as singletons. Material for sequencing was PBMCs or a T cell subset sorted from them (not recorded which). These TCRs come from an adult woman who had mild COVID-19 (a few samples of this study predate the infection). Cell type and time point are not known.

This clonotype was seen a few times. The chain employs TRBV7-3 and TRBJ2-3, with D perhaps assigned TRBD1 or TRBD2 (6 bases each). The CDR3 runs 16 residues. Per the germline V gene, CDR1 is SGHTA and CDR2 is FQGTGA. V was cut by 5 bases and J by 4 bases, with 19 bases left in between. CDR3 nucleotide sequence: TGTGCCAGCAGCAAGGGGGACTTTGGGTTCCCAGATACGCAGTATTTT. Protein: CASSKGDFGFPDTQYF.

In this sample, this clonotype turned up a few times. The CDR3 DNA reads TGTGCCAGCACCGAAACGGGGGGGCTCACCCAGTACTTC. Translation: CASTETGGLTQYF. The genes are TRBV6-5 and TRBJ2-5; 8 bases match TRBD2. This CDR3 is built from 13 residues. Per germline, CDR1 MNHEY and CDR2 SVGAGI. V lost 7 bases, J lost 8 bases, and 9 bases stayed unmatched.

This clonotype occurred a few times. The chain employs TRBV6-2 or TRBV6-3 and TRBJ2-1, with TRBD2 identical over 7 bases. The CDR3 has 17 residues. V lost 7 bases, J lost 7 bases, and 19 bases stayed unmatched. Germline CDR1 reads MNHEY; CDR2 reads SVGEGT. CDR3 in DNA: TGTGCCAGCACTTTTCCAACGAGCCGTGGGGGGGATAATGAGCAGTTCTTC. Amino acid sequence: CASTFPTSRGGDNEQFF.